The rows below give T cell receptor beta chains drawn from one sample of a study of cytomegalovirus exposure and HLA in healthy donors. Some clones are missing from TCRdb's copy, which holds only in-frame ones; the method was immunoSEQ multiplex PCR. In the table there are 110,000 to 150,000 clones, about 80% of which are singletons. The sample consisted of PBMCs. All receptors come from a man aged 30 to 39 in good health and CMV-seronegative. Both conserved end residues are part of each CDR3. A D gene is named only where the DNA matches it firmly. Expanded clones get a size class; other rows say once, few or many, or leave the size out.

>TRBV28|TRBJ2-7|-|-
CASSPQEVAYEQYF
TGTGCCAGCAGTCCGCAGGAGGTTGCCTACGAGCAGTACTTC
>TRBV7-9|TRBJ1-1|TRBD1|-
CASSFGQGAVTEAFF
TGTGCCAGCAGCTTCGGACAGGGGGCGGTCACTGAAGCTTTCTTT
>TRBV6-5|TRBJ2-5|TRBD1|once
CASSSWTGAKETQYF
TGTGCCAGCAGTTCTTGGACAGGGGCCAAAGAGACCCAGTACTTC
>TRBV6-1|TRBJ2-1|TRBD1|-
CASSKGQSSYNEQFF
TGTGCCAGCAGTAAGGGACAGAGCTCCTACAATGAGCAGTTCTTC
>TRBV29-1|TRBJ2-2|TRBD2|-
CSATTGGANTGELFF
TGCAGCGCTACTACGGGGGGGGCGAACACCGGGGAGCTGTTTTTT
>TRBV5-1|TRBJ2-3|TRBD1|-
CASSLIGQGADTQYF
TGCGCCAGCAGCCTGATAGGACAGGGGGCAGATACGCAGTATTTT
>TRBV5-1|TRBJ2-3|-|-
CASSFAADTQYF
TGCGCCAGCAGCTTCGCGGCAGATACGCAGTATTTT
>TRBV9|TRBJ2-5|TRBD2|once
CASSAGTSGIPPAGETQYF
TGTGCCAGCAGCGCGGGGACTAGCGGGATCCCTCCCGCGGGTGAGACCCAGTACTTC
>TRBV6-5|TRBJ1-2|-|-
CASSYSSSTDNYGYTF
TGTGCCAGCAGTTACTCGTCCAGTACAGATAACTATGGCTACACCTTC
>TRBV11-2|TRBJ1-5|-|-
CASSLDRGGNQPQHF
TGTGCCAGCAGCTTAGACAGGGGAGGCAATCAGCCCCAGCATTTT
>TRBV5-1|TRBJ1-4|-|-
CASSRQGTNEKLFF
TGCGCCAGCAGCCGGCAGGGGACTAATGAAAAACTGTTTTTT
>TRBV6-6|TRBJ1-1|TRBD1|-
CASSYSTGGTEAFF
TGTGCCAGCAGTTACTCGACAGGGGGAACTGAAGCTTTCTTT
>TRBV28|TRBJ2-7|TRBD2|few
CASSPSSGGRYEQYF
TGTGCCAGCAGTCCATCAAGCGGGGGAAGGTACGAGCAGTACTTC
>TRBV6-5|TRBJ1-1|-|-
CASRLVGGSITEAFF
TGTGCCAGCAGGCTCGTTGGGGGGTCTATCACTGAAGCTTTCTTT
>TRBV5-1|TRBJ1-1|-|-
CASSPGPSNTEAFF
TGCGCCAGCAGCCCTGGCCCCTCGAACACTGAAGCTTTCTTT
>TRBV4-1|TRBJ2-7|TRBD1|-
CASSQDNRGYEQYF
TGCGCCAGCAGCCAAGATAACAGGGGCTACGAGCAGTACTTC